The 30 T cell receptor beta chains reported below all come from one sample, sequenced in a study of OX40 agonist ivuxolimab in advanced cancers. The protocol was immunoSEQ multiplex PCR, while the TCRdb copy is restricted to in-frame clones and leaves out a portion. The sample contains 39,000 or so clones, roughly 90% of which appear only once. The sample consisted of CD4+ or CD8+ T cells sorted from blood, taken in a trial of the OX40 agonist ivuxolimab. The receptors shown here come from an adult with an advanced solid tumor such as melanoma, head and neck, liver or kidney cancer.

The CDR3 DNA sequence: TGTGCCAGCAGCTTAAGGGTGGAGCAGTTCTTC. It encodes CASSLRVEQFF. The V and J genes are TRBV7-2 and TRBJ2-1; D is undetermined. Germline loops: CDR1 SGHTA, CDR2 FQGNSA. Between the trimmed V and J ends, which lost 2 bases and 10 bases, there was a span of 6 bases. The CDR3 runs 11 residues.

The chain has TRBV4-1 and TRBJ2-7, with D unclear. Trimming stripped 0 bases from V and 4 bases from J, with 16 bases between. Germline CDR1 is MGHRA and CDR2 is YSYEKL. CDR3 length: 16 residues. The CDR3 loop is CASSQDRSLLGYEQYF. CDR3 coding DNA: TGCGCCAGCAGCCAAGATCGAAGCCTCCTCGGGTACGAGCAGTACTTC.

The V call is TRBV12-2, the J call TRBJ1-2. TRBV12-2 is a pseudogene locus. There are 14 residues in the CDR3. This chain's CDR3 is CASRLAPLTYGYTF. In DNA, the CDR3 is TGTGCAAGTCGCTTAGCGCCACTGACTTATGGCTACACCTTC.

In this sample, this clone turned up once. The DNA for the CDR3 is TGTGCCAGCAGCTTATCGTATGAGCAGTTCTTC. Translation: CASSLSYEQFF. V is TRBV7-8 and J is TRBJ2-1; D uncertain. From germline, CDR1 is SGHVS and CDR2 FQNEAQ. Trimming pared 2 bases from V and 8 bases from J, leaving 4 bases between. The CDR3 contains 11 residues. Together with reference TRBV7-8 and TRBJ2-1, the CDR3 gives the full variable domain: GAGVSQSPRYKVAKRGQDVALRCDPISGHVSLFWYQQALGQGPEFLTYFQNEAQLDKSGLPSDRFFAERPEGSVSTLKIQRTQQEDSAVYLCASSLSYEQFFGPGTRLTVL.

V gene TRBV12-5 combines with J gene TRBJ2-5, with D unresolved. Germline V gene data show CDR1 as LGHNT and CDR2 as FRNRAP. The CDR3 covers 11 residues. V gave up 5 bases and J gave up 5 bases, with 6 bases separating them. The CDR3, as DNA: TGTGCTAGTGGTGTCGAGGAGACCCAGTACTTC. Its protein product is CASGVEETQYF. Filled out from reference TRBV12-5 and TRBJ2-5, the complete variable domain reads DARVTQTPRHKVTEMGQEVTMRCQPILGHNTVFWYRQTMMQGLELLAYFRNRAPLDDSGMPKDRFSAEMPDATLATLKIQPSEPRDSAVYFCASGVEETQYFGPGTRLLVL.

The rearrangement uses TRBV6-6 and TRBJ2-7; D gene ambiguous. Trimming left V 4 bases short and J 2 bases short, with 12 bases between. This CDR3 is 14 amino acids long. Germline lookup yields CDR1 MNHNY and CDR2 SVGAGI (reference sequence). Written as DNA, the CDR3 is TGTGCCAGCAGTTTGAGGACCCCGACCTACGAGCAGTACTTC. Its translation is CASSLRTPTYEQYF.

The chain couples TRBV5-1 to TRBJ2-5; D is possibly TRBD1 (6 bases). The J call may be in error: the DNA end matches TRBJ2-7 better. Germline V gene sequence: CDR1 SGHRS, CDR2 YFSETQ. The CDR3 consists of 14 residues. CDR3 in DNA: TGCGCCAGCAGCTTGAGCGAGGGGGTAAACGAGCAGTACTTC. This gives the protein CASSLSEGVNEQYF.

This chain joins TRBV18 and TRBJ2-5; TRBD1 matches at 9 bases. The CDR3 is 12 amino acids. The germline CDR1 and CDR2 sequences are KGHSH and LQKENI. After removal of 6 bases from V and 8 bases from J, the junction contained 4 bases not matched to a gene. The CDR3: CASSRDRETQYF. In nucleotides, the CDR3 is TGTGCCAGCTCCAGGGACAGGGAAACCCAGTACTTC. Full variable domain (missing parts from reference TRBV18 and TRBJ2-5): NAGVMQNPRHLVRRRGQEARLRCSPMKGHSHVYWYRQLPEEGLKFMVYLQKENIIDESGMPKERFSAEFPKEGPSILRIQQVVRGDSAAYFCASSRDRETQYFGPGTRLLVL.

The V and J genes are TRBV11-3 and TRBJ2-5, with TRBD2 matching 10 bases. Trimming cost V 3 bases and J 5 bases; bases outside gene matches: 18. The CDR3 spans 19 residues. CDR1 SGHNT and CDR2 YENEEA come from the germline V gene. This chain's CDR3 is CASSLVGLGLAVSGETQYF. The CDR3 coding sequence is TGTGCCAGCAGCTTGGTCGGTCTCGGACTAGCGGTATCGGGGGAGACCCAGTACTTC.

The V call is TRBV4-3, the J call TRBJ2-5; D is possibly TRBD1 (5 bases). Germline CDR1 and CDR2: LGHNA and YSLEER. The ends were cut back, 1 base at V and 4 bases at J, with 10 bases in the middle. CDR3 length: 14 residues. DNA of the CDR3: TGCGCCAGCAGCCAAGCTCTAAGGGGAGAGACCCAGTACTTC. Its translation is CASSQALRGETQYF.

V usage is TRBV9 and J usage is TRBJ1-1; 9 nucleotides match TRBD1. Germline V gives CDR1 SGDLS, CDR2 YYNGEE. The CDR3 has 16 amino acids. The V gene end was trimmed by 2 bases and the J gene end by 0 bases; junction bases not matched to a gene: 5. The CDR3 loop is CASSVGTGSLNTEAFF. For the CDR3, the DNA is TGTGCCAGCAGCGTGGGGACAGGGTCCCTGAACACTGAAGCTTTCTTT.

This chain uses TRBV2 with TRBJ1-4; no definite D call. The CDR3 covers 15 residues. Germline V gene sequence: CDR1 SNHLY, CDR2 FYNNEI. Trimming removed 2 bases at V and 4 bases at J, with 11 bases between. DNA for the CDR3: TGTGCCAGCAGTGAATTCGCAGGCCTTAATGAAAAACTGTTTTTT. This encodes CASSEFAGLNEKLFF.

This rearrangement joins TRBV4-2 to TRBJ2-3, with 13 nucleotides matching TRBD2. Germline-derived CDR1 and CDR2 are LGHNA and YNFKEQ. V gave up 8 bases and J gave up 5 bases; unmatched junction bases: 10. The CDR3 has 16 amino acids. DNA for the CDR3: TGTGCCAGCTCACAGACTAGCGGGGGGCCCGGAGATACGCAGTATTTT. Amino acid sequence: CASSQTSGGPGDTQYF.

The chain employs TRBV7-9 and TRBJ2-6, with TRBD1 matching over 10 bases. The CDR3 spans 16 residues. Germline trimming cut 5 bases from V and 1 base from J; bases unmatched to any gene: 2. CDR1 is SEHNR and CDR2 is FQNEAQ in the germline V gene (reference sequence). The CDR3 DNA reads as TGTGCCAGCAGCCGGGACAGGGGATCTGGGGCCAACGTCCTGACTTTC. Translating gives CASSRDRGSGANVLTF.

The CDR3 reads CASSSGQGTEAFF. The CDR3 nucleotides are TGTGCCAGCAGCAGTGGACAGGGCACTGAAGCTTTCTTT. The rearrangement uses TRBV2 and TRBJ1-1; TRBD1 aligns across 8 bases. Germline V gives CDR1 SNHLY, CDR2 FYNNEI. V trimming: 6 bases; J trimming: 4 bases; junction bases outside the gene matches: 4. The CDR3 has 13 amino acids.

This chain uses TRBV4-3 with TRBJ1-2; 8 nucleotides match TRBD1. V lost 0 bases, J lost 1 base, and 7 bases stayed unmatched. This CDR3 has 17 amino acids. The germline V gene encodes CDR1 LGHNA and CDR2 YSLEER. CDR3 in DNA: TGCGCCAGCAGCCAAGATAGGGGAGGACAGGGTAACTATGGCTACACCTTC. Translating gives CASSQDRGGQGNYGYTF.

The J gene is TRBJ2-6, the V gene TRBV6-6; no reliable D call. The CDR3 totals 15 residues. Per the germline V gene, CDR1 is MNHNY and CDR2 is SVGAGI (reference sequence). Trimming pared 2 bases from V and 0 bases from J, leaving 5 bases between. In DNA, the CDR3 is TGTGCCAGCAGTTACCCGGGCTCTGGGGCCAACGTCCTGACTTTC. Its protein is CASSYPGSGANVLTF.

This clone was picked up one time. This chain connects TRBV4-2 to TRBJ1-6; D is unclear. Germline V gene lookup returns CDR1 LGHNA and CDR2 YNFKEQ. V was pared by 0 bases and J by 9 bases, with 12 bases between. The CDR3 extends over 15 amino acids. This CDR3 reads CASSQDSVVSSPLHF. CDR3 DNA sequence: TGTGCCAGCAGCCAAGATTCCGTCGTCTCTTCACCCCTCCACTTT.

This chain links TRBV2 with TRBJ2-3; the match to TRBD2 covers 8 bases. V gave up 3 bases and J gave up 6 bases; unmatched junction bases: 5. Looked up from germline, CDR1 is SNHLY and CDR2 is FYNNEI. The CDR3 has 14 residues. The CDR3 DNA sequence: TGTGCCAGCAGTGACGGACTAGCAGCCGATACGCAGTATTTT. This gives the protein CASSDGLAADTQYF.

The rearrangement joins TRBV27 to TRBJ2-1, with D tentatively TRBD1 (6 bases). This CDR3 is 14 amino acids long. V was shortened by 6 bases and J by 7 bases, with 16 bases between the two germline ends. CDR1 MNHEY and CDR2 SMNVEV come from the germline V gene (reference sequence). The chain's CDR3 is CASSRGGKRNEQFF. The CDR3 DNA sequence: TGTGCCAGCAGCCGAGGGGGAAAAAGGAATGAGCAGTTCTTC.

The V and J genes are TRBV18 and TRBJ1-3, with D unresolved. In germline, CDR1 is KGHSH, CDR2 LQKENI. Trimming took off 3 bases at V and 0 bases at J, with 12 bases between the two ends. CDR3 length equals 16 residues. This chain's CDR3 is CASSPSSGSSGNTIYF. CDR3 coding DNA: TGTGCCAGCTCACCCTCTAGTGGGAGCTCTGGAAACACCATATATTTT. The full variable domain, with the rest looked up from reference TRBV18 and TRBJ1-3, is NAGVMQNPRHLVRRRGQEARLRCSPMKGHSHVYWYRQLPEEGLKFMVYLQKENIIDESGMPKERFSAEFPKEGPSILRIQQVVRGDSAAYFCASSPSSGSSGNTIYFGEGSWLTVV.

V gene TRBV11-1 combines with J gene TRBJ2-5; possibly TRBD1 for D (5 bases). The CDR3 spans 17 residues. Germline CDR1 is SGHAT and CDR2 is FQDESV (reference sequence). Between the trimmed V and J ends, which lost 2 bases and 5 bases, there was a span of 21 bases. CDR3 nucleotides: TGTGCCAGCAGCTTACGGCTGGCTAAGCGTTGGGGCGAGACCCAGTACTTC. Amino acid sequence: CASSLRLAKRWGETQYF.

In this sample, this clone turned up a few times. This rearrangement joins TRBV6-5 to TRBJ1-4; no firm D call. Trimming shortened V by 6 bases and J by 0 bases, and 8 bases separated the two germline ends. Germline loops: CDR1 MNHEY, CDR2 SVGAGI. The CDR3 is made up of 14 amino acids. CDR3 amino acids: CASRDSTTNEKLFF. CDR3 nucleotides: TGTGCCAGCAGGGACTCGACAACTAATGAAAAACTGTTTTTT.

Worth noting for this clone: A junction boundary mismatches the germline segment, possibly from a read error. The J gene is TRBJ1-2, the V gene TRBV7-6, with D maybe TRBD1 (5 bases). Germline CDR1 reads SGHVS; CDR2 reads FNYEAQ. CDR3 length equals 13 residues. The CDR3 DNA is TGTGCCAGCAGTCCAACCCTGGCCGGGGCTGGCCGATTC. This translates into CASSPTLAGAGRF.

This clone was seen a few times. J is TRBJ1-1 and V is TRBV9; D is unclear. From germline, CDR1 is SGDLS and CDR2 YYNGEE. The CDR3 is made up of 13 amino acids. V dropped 4 bases and J dropped 1 base, with 8 bases sitting between them. Here the CDR3 reads CASSPHGNTEAFF. The CDR3 nucleotides read TGTGCCAGCAGCCCCCACGGGAACACTGAAGCTTTCTTT.

CDR3 loop: CASSSGGYGYTF. The DNA for the CDR3 is TGTGCCAGCAGTTCAGGGGGCTATGGCTACACCTTC. The V call is TRBV27, the J call TRBJ1-2, with 7 bases that match TRBD1. Per the germline V gene, CDR1 is MNHEY and CDR2 is SMNVEV (reference sequence). The CDR3 is 12 amino acids. Losses at the gene ends were 4 bases for V and 4 bases for J; bases not matched to a gene: 0.

This chain links TRBV19 with TRBJ2-3, with 7 bases lining up with TRBD1. The CDR3 length is 15 residues. Per the germline V gene, CDR1 is LNHDA and CDR2 is SQIVND (reference sequence). V was clipped by 4 bases and J by 6 bases; unmatched bases: 10. CDR3 amino acids: CASSRDSLNGDTQYF. CDR3 DNA: TGTGCCAGTAGTAGGGACAGTTTAAATGGGGATACGCAGTATTTT.

The CDR3 nucleotides are TGTGCCAGCAGCTTGGGGGGGAAGGTCACTGAAGCTTTCTTT. Its translation: CASSLGGKVTEAFF. The V call is TRBV11-3, the J call TRBJ1-1, with a weak D call TRBD1 (5 bases). Trimming shortened V by 3 bases and J by 4 bases, and 12 bases separated the two germline ends. This CDR3 contains 14 residues. Germline loops: CDR1 SGHNT, CDR2 YENEEA.

The chain recombines TRBV5-1 with TRBJ2-5; 11 nucleotides line up with TRBD2. J gave up 5 bases and V 0 bases, and 12 bases lay outside the gene matches. The CDR3 is 18 residues long. The germline CDR1 and CDR2 sequences are SGHRS and YFSETQ. The CDR3 DNA reads as TGCGCCAGCAGCTTGGGGGGGACTAGCGGCGCCATTTTCGAGACCCAGTACTTC. It encodes CASSLGGTSGAIFETQYF. The complete variable domain, with remaining parts taken from reference TRBV5-1 and TRBJ2-5, reads KAGVTQTPRYLIKTRGQQVTLSCSPISGHRSVSWYQQTPGQGLQFLFEYFSETQRNKGNFPGRFSGRQFSNSRSEMNVSTLELGDSALYLCASSLGGTSGAIFETQYFGPGTRLLVL.

The chain uses TRBV18 and TRBJ1-1, with TRBD1 matching over 9 bases. The CDR3 is 15 residues long. V shed 6 bases, J shed 5 bases, and the junction held 10 bases outside the gene matches. Germline V lookup: CDR1 KGHSH, CDR2 LQKENI. Here the CDR3 DNA reads TGTGCCAGCTCCCTTAGGACAGGGGTGGGTACTGAAGCTTTCTTT. This encodes CASSLRTGVGTEAFF.